The clone carrying this T cell receptor beta chain was counted a single time. These data come from a study of T cell responses to AZD1222 COVID-19 vaccine. The CDR3 covers 16 residues. Germline V gives CDR1 MNHEY, CDR2 SMNVEV (reference sequence). Trimming left V 5 bases short and J 2 bases short, with 13 bases between. This table comes from immunoSEQ multiplex PCR, and its TCRdb copy is limited to in-frame clones, with some not included. This sample carries about 97,000 clones, approximately 90% of them seen once, and the ten largest clones take under 1.5%. The sequenced sample was peripheral blood, obtained on day 0 of AZD1222 vaccination. The chain has TRBV27 and TRBJ1-6, with no clear D. The receptor was isolated from an adult in good health. CDR3 loop: CASSPNGLTYNSPLHF. The CDR3 DNA sequence: TGTGCCAGCAGTCCAAACGGACTCACCTATAATTCACCCCTCCACTTT.